The 18 T cell receptor beta chains given below trace back to one sample, sequenced in a study of shared clonotypes between healthy human individuals. Measured with immunoSEQ multiplex PCR; TCRdb has only the in-frame clones, and not every one. The sample includes about 1 million clones, roughly 75% of them seen just once. The sample taken for sequencing was memory CD4+ T cells sorted from blood. Sample subset: CD45RA-negative fraction. The receptors come from a man between 18 and 35 years old in good health.

In regard to this clone: Other DNA sequences in this sample translate to the same CDR3. This rearrangement joins TRBV6-5 to TRBJ1-2; TRBD1 agrees at 8 bases. Losses at the gene ends were 4 bases for V and 5 bases for J; bases not matched to a gene: 6. Germline CDR1 is MNHEY and CDR2 is SVGAGI. The CDR3 spans 14 residues. The CDR3 sequence: CASSSGGGGYGYTF. In DNA, the CDR3 is TGTGCCAGCAGTTCAGGGGGCGGAGGGTATGGCTACACCTTC.

This chain uses TRBV27 with TRBJ2-1; a weak D match, TRBD1 (6 bases). V shed 7 bases and J shed 4 bases, with 11 bases lying between them. Germline V gene data show CDR1 as MNHEY and CDR2 as SMNVEV (reference sequence). This CDR3 is built from 13 residues. CDR3 bases: TGTGCCAGCAAGGGACACGAGTACAATGAGCAGTTCTTC. This gives the protein CASKGHEYNEQFF.

The chain uses TRBV4-2 and TRBJ1-3; TRBD1 aligns across 9 bases. The CDR3 consists of 16 residues. Germline V gene lookup returns CDR1 LGHNA and CDR2 YNFKEQ. Trimming took 4 bases from V and 2 from J; bases not matched to a gene: 6. This CDR3 is CASSLSQGATGNTIYF. In DNA, the CDR3 is TGTGCCAGCAGCCTATCACAGGGGGCTACTGGAAACACCATATATTTT.

The V call is TRBV30, the J call TRBJ2-2, with 10 bases matching TRBD2. With V trimmed by 4 bases and J by 4 bases, 9 bases remained unmatched. This CDR3 has 16 residues. Germline V gene data show CDR1 as GTSNPN and CDR2 as SVGIG (reference sequence). The CDR3 region has the DNA TGTGCCTGGACCCGGGGGACTAGCGTTGGCACCGGGGAGCTGTTTTTT. As protein: CAWTRGTSVGTGELFF.

Details on this clone: Distinct nucleotide sequences in the sample also encode this CDR3. The CDR3 here is CASSRRQSDTEAFF. CDR3 DNA: TGTGCCAGCAGCCGGAGACAGTCTGACACTGAAGCTTTCTTT. This sequence joins TRBV27 and TRBJ1-1, with a possible D match to TRBD1 (5 bases). V was shortened by 6 bases and J by 3 bases, with 14 bases between the two germline ends. Germline values: CDR1 MNHEY, CDR2 SMNVEV (reference sequence). The CDR3 spans 14 residues.

V usage is TRBV5-1 and J usage is TRBJ1-4; 7 nucleotides line up with TRBD1. Germline V CDR1 and CDR2: SGHRS, YFSETQ. Germline trimming cut 5 bases from V and 7 bases from J; bases unmatched to any gene: 11. The length of the CDR3 is 15 residues. The CDR3 spells CASRDPGGASEKLFF. Here the CDR3 DNA reads TGCGCCAGCAGAGACCCAGGGGGGGCGAGTGAAAAACTGTTTTTT.

V and J are TRBV14 and TRBJ2-2, with D perhaps being TRBD1 or TRBD2 (5 bases each). V was trimmed by 5 bases and J by 0 bases, leaving 16 bases between them. Looked up from germline, CDR1 is SGHDN and CDR2 is FVKESK. The CDR3 is made up of 17 amino acids. CDR3 DNA sequence: TGTGCCAGCAGCACGCCGTTTGGGACCGCGAACACCGGGGAGCTGTTTTTT. Protein: CASSTPFGTANTGELFF.

The rearrangement joins TRBV28 to TRBJ1-2; 10 nucleotides align to TRBD1. Germline lookup yields CDR1 MDHEN and CDR2 SYDVKM. The CDR3 is 13 amino acids. The junction had 6 bases not matched to a gene; V was cut back by 6 bases and J by 8 bases. The CDR3 spells CASSKDRGRGYTF. DNA of the CDR3: TGTGCCAGCAGCAAGGACAGGGGGAGGGGCTACACCTTC.

The CDR3 nucleotides read TGCGCCAGCAGCCAAACCCCGGACAGGGGGCGTCAGCCCCAGCATTTT. Translating gives CASSQTPDRGRQPQHF. V usage is TRBV4-1 and J usage is TRBJ1-5; 11 nucleotides align to TRBD1. The CDR3 runs to 16 residues. V gave up 2 bases and J gave up 6 bases; unmatched junction bases: 6. CDR1 is MGHRA, CDR2 YSYEKL, per germline.

This rearrangement joins TRBV18 to TRBJ2-5; D assignment may be TRBD1 or TRBD2 (5 bases each). The V end lost 1 base, the J end lost 5 bases, and 8 bases lay between the germline ends. Germline CDR1 and CDR2: KGHSH and LQKENI. This CDR3 is built from 13 residues. CDR3: CASSPRGLETQYF. In nucleotides, the CDR3 is TGTGCCAGCTCACCACGGGGGTTGGAGACCCAGTACTTC.

This clone was picked up a small number of times. The V call is TRBV5-1, the J call TRBJ2-2; 9 bases fit TRBD1. The V gene's germline CDR1 is SGHRS and CDR2 YFSETQ. J lost 6 bases, V lost 4 bases, and 10 bases had no gene match. The CDR3 loop spans 16 amino acids. Here the CDR3 reads CASSPTGQGLAGELFF. The CDR3 DNA sequence: TGCGCCAGCAGCCCTACCGGACAGGGGTTGGCCGGGGAGCTGTTTTTT.

In its sample, this clone was seen a few times. The chain links TRBV15 to TRBJ1-6, with 7 positions matching TRBD1. The CDR3 consists of 15 residues. With 3 bases clipped from V and 7 bases from J, the junction kept 6 bases outside the gene matches. Germline assignment: CDR1 LNHNV and CDR2 YYDKDF (reference sequence). In nucleotides, the CDR3 is TGTGCCACCAGCAGGATAAGGGACAGAAATTCACCCCTCCACTTT. Amino acids: CATSRIRDRNSPLHF.

In regard to this clone: This sample includes further DNA sequences coding for the same CDR3. The genes are TRBV10-3 and TRBJ1-1; 10 bases fit TRBD1. Trimming removed 4 bases from V and 5 bases from J; junction bases left unmatched: 1. Per germline, CDR1 ENHRY and CDR2 SYGVKD. This CDR3 spans 13 amino acids. The CDR3 loop reads CAISGTGGTEAFF. The CDR3 region has the DNA TGTGCCATCAGTGGGACAGGGGGGACTGAAGCTTTCTTT.

The genes are TRBV29-1 and TRBJ2-7; the D gene is possibly TRBD1 (5 bases). Trimming cost V 7 bases and J 4 bases, with 11 bases left between them. The germline V gene has CDR1 SQVTM and CDR2 ANQGSEA. The CDR3 extends over 11 amino acids. The CDR3 protein is CSGIRDYEQYF. Here the CDR3 DNA reads TGCAGCGGGATCAGGGATTACGAGCAGTACTTC.

This chain joins TRBV10-3 and TRBJ2-7; 7 bases agree with TRBD1. Germline-derived CDR1 and CDR2 are ENHRY and SYGVKD. V shed 3 bases, J shed 2 bases, and the junction held 7 bases outside the gene matches. The CDR3 extends over 15 amino acids. The CDR3 coding sequence is TGTGCCATCAGTGATTGGGGGACAGTCGCCTACGAGCAGTACTTC. Protein product: CAISDWGTVAYEQYF.

This chain connects TRBV15 to TRBJ1-5; D unresolved. The ends were cut back, 0 bases at V and 1 base at J, with 7 bases in the middle. CDR1 is LNHNV and CDR2 is YYDKDF in the germline V gene (reference sequence). The CDR3 length is 15 residues. The CDR3 DNA reads as TGTGCCACCAGCAGAGATCAGAACAGCAATCAGCCCCAGCATTTT. Protein product: CATSRDQNSNQPQHF.

V and J are TRBV10-3 and TRBJ2-2; unclear D gene. The CDR3 length is 13 residues. Germline V lookup: CDR1 ENHRY, CDR2 SYGVKD. V lost 10 bases and J 3 bases, leaving 12 bases between the germline ends. CDR3: CATVGPYTGELFF. DNA of the CDR3: TGTGCCACCGTGGGCCCTTACACCGGGGAGCTGTTTTTT.

The chain recombines TRBV5-1 with TRBJ2-5; D remains ambiguous. Germline V gene lookup returns CDR1 SGHRS and CDR2 YFSETQ. V was pared by 0 bases and J by 1 base, with 10 bases between. This CDR3 contains 15 residues. The CDR3, as DNA: TGCGCCAGCAGCTTGGCCCTAAGCTTCCAAGAGACCCAGTACTTC. As protein: CASSLALSFQETQYF.